Detailed here is one TCR beta chain. The data were taken from a study of T cell responses to AZD1222 COVID-19 vaccine. Sequencing was performed with immunoSEQ multiplex PCR; in TCRdb, only in-frame clones are kept and a portion is missing. Among more than 60,000 clones listed, over 75% were seen once. This CDR3 contains 14 residues. Trimming pared 5 bases from V and 0 bases from J, leaving 8 bases between. Germline V gives CDR1 SGHAT, CDR2 FQNNGV. This TCR was sampled from an adult who received the AZD1222 COVID-19 vaccine. Sequencing was performed on peripheral blood, taken 28 days after the second AZD1222 dose. The chain joins TRBV11-2 to TRBJ1-5; a weak D match, TRBD1 (5 bases). The CDR3 DNA sequence: TGTGCCAGCAGCCGGGGGGGTAGCAATCAGCCCCAGCATTTT. This gives the protein CASSRGGSNQPQHF.